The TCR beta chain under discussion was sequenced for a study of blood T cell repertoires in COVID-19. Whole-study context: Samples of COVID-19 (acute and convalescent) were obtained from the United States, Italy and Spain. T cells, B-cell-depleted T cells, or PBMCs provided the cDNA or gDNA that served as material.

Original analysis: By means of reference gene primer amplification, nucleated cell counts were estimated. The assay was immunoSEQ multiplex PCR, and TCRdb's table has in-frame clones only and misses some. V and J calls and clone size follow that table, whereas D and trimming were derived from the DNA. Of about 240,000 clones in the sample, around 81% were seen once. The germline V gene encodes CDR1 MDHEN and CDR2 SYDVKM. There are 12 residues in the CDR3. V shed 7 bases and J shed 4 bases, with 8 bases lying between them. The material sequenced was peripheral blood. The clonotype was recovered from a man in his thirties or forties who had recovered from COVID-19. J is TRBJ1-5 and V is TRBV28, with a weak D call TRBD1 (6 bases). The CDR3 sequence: CASTTGNQPQHF. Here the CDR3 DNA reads TGTGCCAGCACTACAGGGAATCAGCCCCAGCATTTT. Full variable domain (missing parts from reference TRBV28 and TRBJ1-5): DVKVTQSSRYLVKRTGEKVFLECVQDMDHENMFWYRQDPGLGLRLIYFSYDVKMKEKGDIPEGYSVSREKKERFSLILESASTNQTSMYLCASTTGNQPQHFGDGTRLSIL.